This TCR beta chain was identified during a study of response to subunit inactivated influenza vaccine. TCRdb redid the calling of the RT-PCR reads with MiXCR, one entry per CDR3 protein. The sample shows under 800,000 distinct CDR3 sequences, approximately 14% of them seen only once. The CDR3 is 17 residues long. V lost 0 bases and J lost 7, with 22 bases in between. Germline CDR1 is MNHEY and CDR2 is SVGAGI. V and J are TRBV6-5 and TRBJ2-7, with D possibly TRBD2 on 7 matching bases. This sequence was found in a man aged 50 to 60 who received an inactivated influenza vaccine. The sequenced sample was PBMCs from blood, obtained 14 to 15 days before vaccination. The CDR3 is CASSYSALGGRSAEQYF. DNA for the CDR3: TGTGCCAGCAGTTACTCGGCGTTGGGGGGGCGGAGTGCTGAGCAGTACTTC.